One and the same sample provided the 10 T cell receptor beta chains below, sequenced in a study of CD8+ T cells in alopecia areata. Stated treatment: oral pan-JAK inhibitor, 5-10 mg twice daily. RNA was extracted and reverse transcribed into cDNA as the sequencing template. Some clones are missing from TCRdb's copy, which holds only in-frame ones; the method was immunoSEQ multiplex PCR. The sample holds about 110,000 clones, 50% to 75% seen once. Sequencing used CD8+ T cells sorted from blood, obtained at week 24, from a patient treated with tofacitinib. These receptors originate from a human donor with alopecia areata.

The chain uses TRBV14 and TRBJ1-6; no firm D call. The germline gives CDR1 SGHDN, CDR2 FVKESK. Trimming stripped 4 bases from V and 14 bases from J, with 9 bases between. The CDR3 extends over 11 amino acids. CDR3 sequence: CASSPGGSLHF. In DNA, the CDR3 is TGTGCCAGCAGCCCGGGAGGGTCCCTCCACTTT.

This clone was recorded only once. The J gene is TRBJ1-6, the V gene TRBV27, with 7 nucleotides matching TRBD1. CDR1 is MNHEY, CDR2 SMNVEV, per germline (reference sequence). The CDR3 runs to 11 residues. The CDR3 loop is CASGGSSPLHF. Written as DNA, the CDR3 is TGTGCTTCAGGGGGAAGTTCACCCCTCCACTTT.

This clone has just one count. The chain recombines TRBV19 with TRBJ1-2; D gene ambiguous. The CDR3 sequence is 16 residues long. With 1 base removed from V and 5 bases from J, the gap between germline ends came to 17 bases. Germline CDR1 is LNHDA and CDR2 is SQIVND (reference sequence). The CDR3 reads CASSIVPVPTLYGYTF. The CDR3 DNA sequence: TGTGCCAGTAGTATAGTCCCGGTTCCAACGCTATATGGCTACACCTTC.

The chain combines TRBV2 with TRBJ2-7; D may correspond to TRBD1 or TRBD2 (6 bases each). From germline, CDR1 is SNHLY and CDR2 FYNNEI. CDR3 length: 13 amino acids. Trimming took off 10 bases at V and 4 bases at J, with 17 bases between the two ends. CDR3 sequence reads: CANGGLSSYEQYF. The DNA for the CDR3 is TGTGCCAACGGGGGCCTCTCCTCGTACGAGCAGTACTTC.

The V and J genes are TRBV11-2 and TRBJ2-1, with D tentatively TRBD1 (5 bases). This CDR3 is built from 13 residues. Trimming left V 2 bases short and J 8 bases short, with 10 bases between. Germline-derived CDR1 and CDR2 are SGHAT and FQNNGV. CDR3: CASSLPDTDEQFF. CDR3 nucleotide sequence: TGTGCCAGCAGCTTACCGGACACCGATGAGCAGTTCTTC.

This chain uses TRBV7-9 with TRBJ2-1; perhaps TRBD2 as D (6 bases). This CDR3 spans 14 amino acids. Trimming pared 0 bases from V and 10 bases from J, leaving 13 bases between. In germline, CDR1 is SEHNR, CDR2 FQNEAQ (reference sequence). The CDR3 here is CASSLAGGVSEQFF. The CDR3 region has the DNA TGTGCCAGCAGCTTAGCCGGGGGAGTTAGCGAGCAGTTCTTC.

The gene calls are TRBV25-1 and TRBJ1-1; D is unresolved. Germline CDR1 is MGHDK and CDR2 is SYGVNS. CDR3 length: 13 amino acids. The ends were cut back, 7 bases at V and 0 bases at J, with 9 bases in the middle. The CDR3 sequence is CASMNPMNTEAFF. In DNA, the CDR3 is TGTGCCAGCATGAACCCAATGAACACTGAAGCTTTCTTT.

Here the CDR3 reads CASSLVGLTDTQYF. The CDR3 DNA sequence: TGTGCCAGCAGCTTAGTCGGTCTCACAGATACGCAGTATTTT. The chain links TRBV7-8 to TRBJ2-3, with D unclear. Trimming pared 1 base from V and 2 bases from J, leaving 7 bases between. In germline, CDR1 is SGHVS, CDR2 FQNEAQ. The CDR3 is 14 amino acids.

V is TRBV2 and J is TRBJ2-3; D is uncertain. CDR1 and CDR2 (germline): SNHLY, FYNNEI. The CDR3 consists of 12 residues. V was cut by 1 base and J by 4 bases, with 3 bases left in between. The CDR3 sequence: CASSEGPDTQYF. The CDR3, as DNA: TGTGCCAGCAGTGAAGGACCAGATACGCAGTATTTT.

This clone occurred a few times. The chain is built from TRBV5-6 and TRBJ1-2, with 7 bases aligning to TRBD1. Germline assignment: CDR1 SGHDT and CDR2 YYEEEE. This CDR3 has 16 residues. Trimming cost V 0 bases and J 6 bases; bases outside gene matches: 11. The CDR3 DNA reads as TGTGCCAGCAGCTTGGCGGAAGCAGGGGGGGTGAATGGCTACACCTTC. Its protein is CASSLAEAGGVNGYTF.